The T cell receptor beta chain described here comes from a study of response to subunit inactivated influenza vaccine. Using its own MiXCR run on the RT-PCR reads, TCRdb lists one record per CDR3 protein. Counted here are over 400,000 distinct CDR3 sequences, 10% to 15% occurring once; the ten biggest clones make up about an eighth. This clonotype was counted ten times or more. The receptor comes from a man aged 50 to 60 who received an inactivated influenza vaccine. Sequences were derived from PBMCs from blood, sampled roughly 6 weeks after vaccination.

CDR3 bases: TGTGCCAGCAGCTTCAGACAGGGGGCGAAGTACTTC. Translation: CASSFRQGAKYF. The chain couples TRBV7-2 to TRBJ2-7; 10 bases fit TRBD1. CDR1 and CDR2 (germline): SGHTA, FQGNSA. J lost 11 bases, V lost 3 bases, and 4 bases had no gene match. The CDR3 spans 12 residues.